This T cell receptor beta chain was captured in a study of T cell responses to AZD1222 COVID-19 vaccine. Whole-study context: Second-dose timings of about 4 or about 12 weeks were pooled. The study's findings and limits: AZD1222 recipients seropositive at baseline numbered only five to seven. Spike-specific TCR breadth rose after two AZD1222 doses, and depth rose as well.

Turning to this clone: Its antigen remains unknown.

Only in-frame clones appear in the TCRdb table, and some are missing; sequencing was by immunoSEQ multiplex PCR. Among more than 100,000 clones listed, 88% were seen once. The V end lost 3 bases, the J end lost 3 bases, and 11 bases lay between the germline ends. The CDR3 runs 14 residues. The germline CDR1 and CDR2 sequences are SGHTA and FQGNSA. Material: peripheral blood, obtained on day 0 of AZD1222 vaccination. This TCR was recovered from an adult in good health. This chain links TRBV7-2 with TRBJ1-1; weak D call: TRBD1 (5 bases). The CDR3 reads CASSFRRGDTEAFF. The CDR3 bases are TGTGCCAGCAGCTTCCGCAGAGGGGACACTGAAGCTTTCTTT.